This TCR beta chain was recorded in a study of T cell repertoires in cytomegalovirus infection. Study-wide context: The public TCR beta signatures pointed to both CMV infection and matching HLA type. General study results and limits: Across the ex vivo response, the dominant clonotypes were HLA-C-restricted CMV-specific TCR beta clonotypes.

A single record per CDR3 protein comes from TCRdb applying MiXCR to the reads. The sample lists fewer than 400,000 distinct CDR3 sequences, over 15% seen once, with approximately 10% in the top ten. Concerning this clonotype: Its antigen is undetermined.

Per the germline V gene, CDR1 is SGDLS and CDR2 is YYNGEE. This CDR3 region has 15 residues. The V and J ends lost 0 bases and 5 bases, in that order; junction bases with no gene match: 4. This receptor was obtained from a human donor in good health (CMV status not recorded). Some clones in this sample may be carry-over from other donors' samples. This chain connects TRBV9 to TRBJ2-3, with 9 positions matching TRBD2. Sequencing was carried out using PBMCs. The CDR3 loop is CASSVGTSEIDTQYF. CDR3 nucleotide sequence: TGTGCCAGCAGCGTAGGGACTAGCGAAATAGATACGCAGTATTTT.